The T cell receptor beta chain described here comes from a study of CXCR3-negative and CXCR3-positive naive CD8 T cells. Germline V gene lookup returns CDR1 SQVTM and CDR2 ANQGSEA. CDR3 size: 16 residues. Worth noting for this clonotype: What it binds is unknown.

UMI labels and 5' RACE were used to prepare the TRB cDNA libraries. TCRdb reprocessed the 5' RACE reads; each CDR3 protein has one entry and no DNA is given. The sample is made up of tens of thousands of distinct CDR3 sequences, and the top ten hold roughly 1.6% of it. Broader study findings: TRB CDR3 properties were used to infer TCR strength, and surface CD5 was comparable between naive subsets.

The receptor was derived from a human donor in good health. Some clones in this sample may be carry-over from other donors' samples. The chain couples TRBV29-1 to TRBJ2-1; there is no DNA to check the TCRdb D call of TRBD1. Source material: naive CXCR3- CD8+ T cells from blood. The subset is: CD45RO-CCR7+CD27+CD95- naive CD8+ T cells lacking CXCR3 (TNR3-). CDR3 protein: CSVLGQGASSYNEQFF.